This T cell receptor (beta chain) originates from a study of naive and memory T cell subsets. This clonotype was counted ten times or more. Antigen unknown. Study results and limitations: A few larger clonotypes appeared in naive repertoires, especially CD8, possibly memory cells re-expressing CD45RA. Over 95% of naive TCR sequences appeared only once after error correction, unlike memory subsets. From naive to CM, EM and EMRA, diversity decreased and Gini increased.

The beta constant-region primer was an equimolar mix of two oligonucleotides covering TRBC1 and TRBC2. Nested alpha and beta constant-region primers with the SP2 primer drove four PCR rounds on ligated cDNA. Ligation attached a single-stranded oligonucleotide with a 12-nucleotide UMI and the SP2 primer to the cDNA 3' end. TCRdb redid the calling of the UMI-ligation and nested PCR reads with MiXCR, one entry per CDR3 protein. The sample carries 150,000 or so distinct CDR3 sequences, approximately 22% recorded once. The receptor's source is a human donor in good health. Material for sequencing was naive CD4+ T cells from blood.

The DNA of the CDR3 is TGCAGTGCTGGGCGTTATGAGCAGTTCTTC. It encodes CSAGRYEQFF. The rearrangement uses TRBV20-1 and TRBJ2-1; no definite D call. The CDR3 contains 10 residues. The germline V and J ends were trimmed by 5 bases and 8 bases, with 7 bases remaining between them. CDR1 and CDR2 (germline): DFQATT, SNEGSKA (reference sequence).